The 8 T cell receptor beta chains given below trace back to one sample, sequenced in a study of control samples from healthy donors and cancer patients (TCRdb year 2020). Library preparation was by the immunoSEQ multiplex PCR assay. TCRdb holds this immuneACCESS table with in-frame rearrangements only. Some clones are missing; in checked studies, unresolved V genes explain under half, and the rest has no known cause. Present in this sample are around 120,000 clones, around 86% of which were seen just once. The top ten constitute around 8.7% of the sample. Sequences were obtained from blood. The receptors here all came from a man aged 40-49 years in good health.

The chain combines TRBV5-6 with TRBJ2-1; D gene unclear. The CDR3 contains 14 residues. Germline CDR1 and CDR2: SGHDT and YYEEEE. V lost 0 bases and J 5 bases, leaving 9 bases between the germline ends. The DNA for the CDR3 is TGTGCCAGCAGCTTGGTCCGGATTAACAATGAGCAGTTCTTC. As protein: CASSLVRINNEQFF.

This chain joins TRBV4-1 and TRBJ1-1; no clear D. Between the trimmed V and J ends, which lost 3 bases and 3 bases, there was a span of 17 bases. Germline V gene lookup returns CDR1 MGHRA and CDR2 YSYEKL. The CDR3 loop spans 16 amino acids. CDR3 coding DNA: TGCGCCAGCAGCCAGCGGGCGGACTACTTCTACACTGAAGCTTTCTTT. Translation: CASSQRADYFYTEAFF.

The chain carries TRBV7-2 and TRBJ1-3; no definite D call. The CDR3 runs 14 residues. V shed 4 bases and J shed 4 bases, with 11 bases lying between them. Germline values: CDR1 SGHTA, CDR2 FQGNSA. In DNA form, the CDR3 reads TGTGCCAGCAGCTACAATCCCTCGGGAAACACCATATATTTT. Its translation is CASSYNPSGNTIYF.

This chain uses TRBV29-1 with TRBJ1-5; D is undetermined. The CDR3 loop spans 13 amino acids. CDR1 is SQVTM and CDR2 is ANQGSEA in the germline V gene. Trimming pared 4 bases from V and 6 bases from J, leaving 13 bases between. The CDR3 nucleotides are TGCAGCGTTGGTGTGGGGTCCGGTCAGCCCCAGCATTTT. It is translated as CSVGVGSGQPQHF.

The gene calls are TRBV7-3 and TRBJ2-7; a weak D match, TRBD1 (6 bases). The V gene lost 5 bases and the J gene lost 3 bases, with 14 bases spanning the gap. There are 14 residues in the CDR3. Germline V gene data show CDR1 as SGHTA and CDR2 as FQGTGA. The CDR3 DNA sequence: TGTGCCAGCAGCCAGGGGCTAGATGACTACGAGCAGTACTTC. Translation: CASSQGLDDYEQYF.

This chain links TRBV7-2 with TRBJ2-1, with D maybe TRBD1 (6 bases). The CDR3 loop spans 14 amino acids. From germline, CDR1 is SGHTA and CDR2 FQGNSA. The germline V and J ends were trimmed by 4 bases and 4 bases, with 11 bases remaining between them. CDR3: CASSSPQGYNEQFF. In nucleotides, the CDR3 is TGTGCCAGCAGCTCGCCTCAGGGGTACAATGAGCAGTTCTTC.

This clone occurred once. The chain is built from TRBV7-8 and TRBJ2-5; TRBD2 matches 8 bases. The CDR3 is made up of 17 amino acids. Germline-derived CDR1 and CDR2 are SGHVS and FQNEAQ. The V segment lost 1 base and the J segment 5 bases; nucleotides outside the gene matches: 12. CDR3 region: CASSLGVRAGGQETQYF. CDR3 bases: TGTGCCAGCAGCTTAGGAGTCCGGGCGGGGGGCCAGGAGACCCAGTACTTC.

The chain recombines TRBV9 with TRBJ2-1; 7 bases match TRBD2. The V segment lost 4 bases and the J segment 1 base; nucleotides outside the gene matches: 8. The CDR3 has 16 amino acids. CDR1 and CDR2 (germline): SGDLS, YYNGEE. The chain's CDR3 is CASSIQAGRSYNEQFF. In DNA form, the CDR3 reads TGTGCCAGCAGCATACAAGCGGGGAGGTCCTACAATGAGCAGTTCTTC.